The clone carrying this T cell receptor (beta chain) was observed many times. Time point in this sample: sample taken at primary tumor resection. Untreated early-stage non-small cell lung cancer patients, roughly 72 in total, were the donors. MiXCR was run by TCRdb on the 5' RACE reads, yielding one entry per CDR3 protein. The sample contains approximately 52,000 distinct CDR3 sequences, approximately 5% of which appear only once. This sample stems from a study of spatial heterogeneity in lung cancer. With V trimmed by 4 bases and J by 8 bases, 4 bases remained unmatched. Germline assignment: CDR1 LGHNA and CDR2 YSLEER. This CDR3 has 15 amino acids.

The sequencing here drew on PBMCs, taken at surgery. This clonotype originated in a male donor with early-stage non-small cell lung cancer. The chain recombines TRBV4-3 with TRBJ2-1, with 14 bases identical to TRBD2. The CDR3 region is CASSLRGLAGDEQFF. In nucleotides, the CDR3 is TGCGCCAGCAGCCTCCGGGGACTAGCGGGAGATGAGCAGTTCTTC.